This TCR beta chain comes out of a study of blood T cell repertoires in COVID-19 (dated by TCRdb to the early 2020s). General notes on the study: Samples from collaborators originated in the United States, Italy and Spain and spanned both the acute and convalescent phases of COVID-19. The material from the prospective study consisted of cDNA or gDNA derived from T cells, B-cell-depleted T cells, or PBMCs. Subjects who had been exposed to COVID-19, were actively infected with it, or had recovered from it provided the deeply sampled blood TCRbeta repertoires that made up the dataset. The repertoires were released in a freely available public database meant as a resource for research on the immune response to SARS-CoV-2. Samples came from the ongoing ImmuneRACE study (first 160 participants) plus 1,254 subjects from 6 global collaborators. Sample metadata almost always included a de-identified subject ID, COVID-19 status, age in years and sex. Where HLA class I and class II types were available, the types were taken from metadata supplied by the sample provider, not from assay-based typing. The investigation overall reported the following: The quantity of clinical and demographic metadata differed by source and by participant and was supplied without curation.

The collaborating institutions used their own protocols to collect whole blood in K2EDTA tubes. For TCRbeta analysis, collaborators shipped samples in one of three forms: frozen whole blood, isolated PBMCs, or DNA extracted from either of those sample types. This clone was picked up a small number of times. The antigen it binds to is not known. There are no base qualities to consult, and no much larger clone falls within one base. The CDR3 runs 15 residues from the cysteine to the phenylalanine. The retained sequence is limited to the CDR3, 45 bases, with the frame set at the first base. The germline ends are 11 bases apart after V is trimmed by 0 bases and J by 4 bases. According to the germline V gene, CDR1 reads SGDLS and CDR2 reads YYNGEE. TCRbeta CDR3 regions were amplified from genomic DNA using the immunoSEQ Assay, a bias-controlled multiplex PCR. On the authors' methods: The number of nucleated cells in each sample was estimated from the amplification of reference gene primers within the assay. Sequence reads were collapsed and filtered to measure the absolute abundance of every unique TCRbeta CDR3 rearrangement. For each sample, productive Simpson clonality was calculated by taking the square root of Simpson's diversity index across productive rearrangements. The table comes from immuneACCESS by way of TCRdb, which keeps in-frame sequences with V and J called. Part of the clones is missing from these tables; in studies checked, under half for an unresolved V gene and the rest for unknown reasons. For V, J and clone size, that table is used; D and trimming come from the DNA. This sample gives tens of thousands of clones in total; around 86% of them show up just once. About 3.8% of the sample rests with the top ten.

In this chain, TRBV9 is recombined with TRBJ2-1; TRBD2 could be the D gene, as 5 bases match. This TCR came from a man aged 55 to 70 with acute or convalescent COVID-19. The sequenced material came from peripheral blood. The CDR3 loop reads CASSVGGRKYNEQFF. At the DNA level, the sequence is TGTGCCAGCAGCGTAGGAGGGCGAAAATACAATGAGCAGTTCTTC.